Presented here are 29 T cell receptor beta chains from one specimen sequenced in a study of naive and memory T cell subsets. The beta constant-region primer was an equimolar mix of two oligonucleotides covering TRBC1 and TRBC2. Nested alpha and beta constant-region primers with the SP2 primer drove four PCR rounds on ligated cDNA. TCRdb reprocessed the UMI-ligation and nested PCR reads via MiXCR and lists one record per CDR3 protein. Of 95,000 to 150,000 distinct CDR3 sequences in the sample, just over 35% are singletons; the top ten hold 0.9%. Sample: central memory CD4+ T cells from blood. These receptors all come from a human donor in good health.

The chain is built from TRBV7-8 and TRBJ2-5, with D possibly being TRBD2 (6 bases). The V end lost 1 base, the J end lost 5 bases, and 17 bases lay between the germline ends. The CDR3 has 16 residues. Per germline, CDR1 SGHVS and CDR2 FQNEAQ. The CDR3 sequence: CASSLGFRGSSETQYF. The CDR3 DNA is TGTGCCAGCAGCTTAGGGTTTCGGGGGTCTTCGGAGACCCAGTACTTC.

The chain couples TRBV25-1 to TRBJ2-7, with 8 nucleotides matching TRBD1. This CDR3 has 13 amino acids. In germline, CDR1 is MGHDK, CDR2 SYGVNS. V was clipped by 6 bases and J by 4 bases; unmatched bases: 5. The CDR3 loop reads CASSRGPPYEQYF. In nucleotides, the CDR3 is TGTGCCAGCAGCAGGGGGCCCCCTTACGAGCAGTACTTC.

This clonotype showed up just a few times. The rearrangement uses TRBV29-1 and TRBJ2-7; TRBD2 matches at 9 bases. J gave up 7 bases and V 4 bases, and 5 bases lay outside the gene matches. This CDR3 region has 12 residues. Germline V CDR1 and CDR2: SQVTM, ANQGSEA. The CDR3, as DNA: TGCAGCGTTGCTAGCGGGATGAGGGAGCAGTACTTC. Translated: CSVASGMREQYF.

The J gene is TRBJ2-5, the V gene TRBV29-1, with D uncertain. Between the trimmed V and J ends, which lost 3 bases and 5 bases, there was a span of 13 bases. The CDR3 runs to 13 residues. Germline values: CDR1 SQVTM, CDR2 ANQGSEA. DNA of the CDR3: TGCAGCGTTGATCCTGGGCTCGGGGAGACCCAGTACTTC. Amino acids: CSVDPGLGETQYF.

This clonotype was seen only a few times. CDR3 bases: TGTGCCAGCAGCTCTGAAGTGTACAATGAGCAGTTCTTC. Translating gives CASSSEVYNEQFF. The chain links TRBV11-2 to TRBJ2-1; D is ambiguous. CDR3 length: 13 amino acids. V was pared by 4 bases and J by 4 bases, with 8 bases between. The germline V gene encodes CDR1 SGHAT and CDR2 FQNNGV. Complete variable domain (other parts from reference TRBV11-2 and TRBJ2-1): EAGVAQSPRYKIIEKRQSVAFWCNPISGHATLYWYQQILGQGPKLLIQFQNNGVVDDSQLPKDRFSAERLKGVDSTLKIQPAKLEDSAVYLCASSSEVYNEQFFGPGTRLTVL.

In this sample, this clonotype turned up a few times. The V call is TRBV5-1, the J call TRBJ2-2; D is undetermined. CDR3 size: 13 residues. V lost 1 base, J lost 6 bases, and 7 bases lay in between. From germline, CDR1 is SGHRS and CDR2 YFSETQ. CDR3 nucleotide sequence: TGCGCCAGCAGCTTGAGGATTGCCGGGGAGCTGTTTTTT. It encodes CASSLRIAGELFF.

This clonotype turned up a few times. This rearrangement joins TRBV29-1 to TRBJ2-2; D may correspond to TRBD1 or TRBD2 (5 bases each). Per the germline V gene, CDR1 is SQVTM and CDR2 is ANQGSEA. Trimming removed 7 bases at V and 6 bases at J, with 15 bases between. The CDR3 length is 13 residues. The DNA for the CDR3 is TGCAGCGCCGCGAGGGGAAGGGCCGGGGAGCTGTTTTTT. Residues: CSAARGRAGELFF.

This clonotype was seen a handful of times. Here the CDR3 reads CSVGPHRDRDYNEQFF. CDR3 in DNA: TGCAGCGTTGGCCCTCATCGGGACAGGGATTACAATGAGCAGTTCTTC. The J gene is TRBJ2-1, the V gene TRBV29-1, with TRBD1 matching over 9 bases. Trimming at V came to 4 bases and at J to 4 bases, leaving 11 bases not matched to a gene. Looked up from germline, CDR1 is SQVTM and CDR2 is ANQGSEA. The CDR3 length is 16 residues.

This sequence joins TRBV30 and TRBJ2-3; 8 bases match TRBD1. From germline, CDR1 is GTSNPN and CDR2 SVGIG (reference sequence). CDR3 size: 15 residues. With V trimmed by 2 bases and J by 6 bases, 10 bases remained unmatched. Here the CDR3 DNA reads TGTGCCTGGAGTTTTGGGCAGGGGGCAACCGATACGCAGTATTTT. Translated: CAWSFGQGATDTQYF.

This clonotype has a handful of counts. The rearrangement uses TRBV20-1 and TRBJ2-3; D remains ambiguous. The CDR3 runs to 15 residues. The V gene's germline CDR1 is DFQATT and CDR2 SNEGSKA (reference sequence). The V end lost 0 bases, the J end lost 2 bases, and 12 bases lay between the germline ends. CDR3 amino acids: CSARDLADPTDTQYF. The CDR3, as DNA: TGCAGTGCTAGAGATCTGGCGGACCCCACAGATACGCAGTATTTT.

This rearrangement joins TRBV27 to TRBJ1-2; 9 bases map to TRBD1. The CDR3 extends over 15 amino acids. Germline assignment: CDR1 MNHEY and CDR2 SMNVEV (reference sequence). V lost 5 bases, J lost 1 base, and 5 bases stayed unmatched. CDR3 DNA: TGTGCCAGCAGTCCAGGGACAGGGATTAACTATGGCTACACCTTC. As protein: CASSPGTGINYGYTF.

The chain recombines TRBV5-1 with TRBJ2-5, with 7 bases that match TRBD2. The trim removed 4 bases at V and 2 bases at J, leaving 8 bases unmatched. The CDR3 extends over 15 amino acids. The V gene's germline CDR1 is SGHRS and CDR2 YFSETQ. The CDR3 nucleotides are TGCGCCAGCAGCCCCCAGCTAGCGGCGCAAGAGACCCAGTACTTC. Residues: CASSPQLAAQETQYF.

There are a few counts of this clonotype. The V call is TRBV10-1, the J call TRBJ2-1; TRBD2 agrees at 7 bases. CDR1 and CDR2 (germline): WNHNN, SYGVQD (reference sequence). J lost 7 bases, V lost 3 bases, and 12 bases had no gene match. CDR3 length: 16 residues. The CDR3 region is CASSEVRLAAGNEQFF. The CDR3, as DNA: TGCGCCAGCAGTGAAGTAAGACTAGCAGCAGGGAATGAGCAGTTCTTC.

V is TRBV28 and J is TRBJ1-6; unclear D gene. Per germline, CDR1 MDHEN and CDR2 SYDVKM. V was clipped by 6 bases and J by 9 bases, with 18 bases between them. The CDR3 is 15 amino acids. The CDR3, as DNA: TGTGCCAGCAGCCTAAGGTTGAGGGTTTCTTCACCCCTCCACTTT. This codes for CASSLRLRVSSPLHF.

In this sample, this clonotype turned up a few times. V is TRBV5-1 and J is TRBJ1-3; 7 bases align to TRBD1. The CDR3 consists of 16 residues. In germline, CDR1 is SGHRS, CDR2 YFSETQ. V dropped 0 bases and J dropped 3; count of bases not matched to a gene: 6. This CDR3 reads CASSLDRDSYGNTIYF. CDR3 in DNA: TGCGCCAGCAGCTTGGATCGGGACAGCTATGGAAACACCATATATTTT.

This clonotype occurred a few times. The rearrangement links TRBV10-3 to TRBJ1-3; a possible D gene is TRBD1 (6 bases). The CDR3 is 15 residues long. Germline values: CDR1 ENHRY, CDR2 SYGVKD. The V and J ends lost 8 bases and 0 bases respectively, with 14 bases between them. Written as DNA, the CDR3 is TGTGCCATCTGGGGGCCGGAGAGCTCTGGAAACACCATATATTTT. This codes for CAIWGPESSGNTIYF.

The J gene is TRBJ1-4, the V gene TRBV29-1; D is perhaps TRBD1 (5 bases). In germline, CDR1 is SQVTM, CDR2 ANQGSEA. This CDR3 has 13 amino acids. Trimming removed 6 bases at V and 8 bases at J, with 16 bases between. CDR3 residues: CSVRVSGREKLFF. The DNA of the CDR3 is TGCAGCGTCCGGGTCTCGGGGCGAGAAAAACTGTTTTTT. Based on the CDR3 plus reference TRBV29-1 and TRBJ1-4, the full variable domain is SAVISQKPSRDICQRGTSLTIQCQVDSQVTMMFWYRQQPGQSLTLIATANQGSEATYESGFVIDKFPISRPNLTFSTLTVSNMSPEDSSIYLCSVRVSGREKLFFGSGTQLSVL.

As DNA, the CDR3 is TGTGCCAGCAGAGATCGAGTCTTCTCTGGGGCCAACGTCCTGACTTTC. This translates into CASRDRVFSGANVLTF. The gene calls are TRBV2 and TRBJ2-6, with D unclear. This CDR3 contains 16 residues. CDR1 and CDR2 from the germline V gene are SNHLY and FYNNEI. The germline V and J ends were trimmed by 6 bases and 0 bases, with 12 bases remaining between them.

This clonotype has at least ten counts. The chain couples TRBV7-6 to TRBJ2-7; TRBD2 matches 7 bases. Germline V gene data show CDR1 as SGHVS and CDR2 as FNYEAQ. This CDR3 contains 12 residues. V shed 5 bases and J 4 bases; nucleotides not matched to a gene: 2. The CDR3 spells CASSGGGYEQYF. CDR3 sequence (DNA): TGTGCCAGCAGCGGGGGGGGGTACGAGCAGTACTTC.

The chain uses TRBV6-5 and TRBJ1-6, with 8 bases fitting TRBD1. The CDR3 has 15 residues. Per the germline V gene, CDR1 is MNHEY and CDR2 is SVGAGI. Unmatched junction bases numbered 5, after V lost 6 bases and J lost 4 bases. CDR3: CASSLGQAYNSPLHF. CDR3 in DNA: TGTGCCAGCAGCCTGGGACAGGCATATAATTCACCCCTCCACTTT.

V usage is TRBV9 and J usage is TRBJ2-3, with 10 bases fitting TRBD2. Trimming cost V 2 bases and J 6 bases; bases outside gene matches: 9. CDR1 and CDR2 from the germline V gene are SGDLS and YYNGEE. The CDR3 runs 16 residues. CDR3 region: CASSVGLAQRSDTQYF. In DNA, the CDR3 is TGTGCCAGCAGCGTGGGACTAGCGCAAAGGTCGGATACGCAGTATTTT. The variable domain in full, with the rest retrieved from reference TRBV9 and TRBJ2-3, is DSGVTQTPKHLITATGQRVTLRCSPRSGDLSVYWYQQSLDQGLQFLIQYYNGEERAKGNILERFSAQQFPDLHSELNLSSLELGDSALYFCASSVGLAQRSDTQYFGPGTRLTVL.

This clonotype came up a few times. The V gene is TRBV6-5, the J gene TRBJ2-3; D possibly corresponds to TRBD2 (6 bases). The germline V gene encodes CDR1 MNHEY and CDR2 SVGAGI. Trimming removed 2 bases at V and 1 base at J, with 10 bases between. The CDR3 consists of 15 residues. Written as DNA, the CDR3 is TGTGCCAGCAGTTACGGAGGGTCAGGCACAGATACGCAGTATTTT. Its protein is CASSYGGSGTDTQYF.

The V and J genes are TRBV7-3 and TRBJ2-2; D might be TRBD2 (5 bases). Germline CDR1 and CDR2: SGHTA and FQGTGA. This CDR3 spans 13 amino acids. The V end was cut by 5 bases, the J end by 7 bases, with 11 bases between. In nucleotides, the CDR3 is TGTGCCAGCAGCAACGGGAATCTCGGGGAGCTGTTTTTT. Translated, it gives CASSNGNLGELFF.

This clonotype has just a few counts. The V gene is TRBV6-6, the J gene TRBJ2-7; 7 bases fit TRBD1. The CDR3 loop spans 15 amino acids. With V trimmed by 6 bases and J by 0 bases, 8 bases remained unmatched. The germline gives CDR1 MNHNY, CDR2 SVGAGI (reference sequence). CDR3: CASSQTGRGSYEQYF. The CDR3 DNA follows: TGTGCCAGCAGCCAGACAGGGAGAGGCTCCTACGAGCAGTACTTC.

This clonotype has only a few counts. The J gene is TRBJ2-1, the V gene TRBV29-1; the D gene is possibly TRBD2 (5 bases). The CDR3 length is 14 residues. Trimming left V 1 base short and J 5 bases short, with 12 bases between. The V gene's germline CDR1 is SQVTM and CDR2 ANQGSEA. The CDR3 reads CSVEASPHDNEQFF. CDR3 bases: TGCAGCGTTGAAGCTAGCCCCCATGACAATGAGCAGTTCTTC.

The chain employs TRBV15 and TRBJ2-3; D call uncertain. V was trimmed by 1 base and J by 2 bases, leaving 7 bases between them. The CDR3 consists of 14 residues. Germline-derived CDR1 and CDR2 are LNHNV and YYDKDF (reference sequence). The CDR3 protein is CATSRGRHTDTQYF. In DNA form, the CDR3 reads TGTGCCACCAGCAGAGGCCGGCACACAGATACGCAGTATTTT.

This clonotype was detected a few times. This rearrangement joins TRBV9 to TRBJ2-7; 11 bases map to TRBD1. CDR1 is SGDLS and CDR2 is YYNGEE in the germline V gene. J was trimmed by 6 bases and V by 3 bases; bases with no gene match: 5. The length of the CDR3 is 14 residues. Written as DNA, the CDR3 is TGTGCCAGCAGCGCGGGGACAGGGGGACGCGAGCAGTACTTC. As protein: CASSAGTGGREQYF.

The chain joins TRBV7-2 to TRBJ2-7; 7 positions agree with TRBD1. Germline values: CDR1 SGHTA, CDR2 FQGNSA. This CDR3 is 14 amino acids long. After removal of 2 bases from V and 2 bases from J, the junction contained 3 bases not matched to a gene. The CDR3 here is CASSLSGGTYEQYF. The CDR3 region has the DNA TGTGCCAGCAGCTTATCAGGGGGAACCTACGAGCAGTACTTC.

This clonotype has a single count. The gene calls are TRBV28 and TRBJ1-5; tentative D call: TRBD1 (6 bases). The V end lost 3 bases, the J end lost 4 bases, and 10 bases lay between the germline ends. Germline V gene data show CDR1 as MDHEN and CDR2 as SYDVKM. This CDR3 has 14 amino acids. CDR3 nucleotide sequence: TGTGCCAGCAGTTTCAGGGGCACAAATCAGCCCCAGCATTTT. Protein sequence: CASSFRGTNQPQHF.